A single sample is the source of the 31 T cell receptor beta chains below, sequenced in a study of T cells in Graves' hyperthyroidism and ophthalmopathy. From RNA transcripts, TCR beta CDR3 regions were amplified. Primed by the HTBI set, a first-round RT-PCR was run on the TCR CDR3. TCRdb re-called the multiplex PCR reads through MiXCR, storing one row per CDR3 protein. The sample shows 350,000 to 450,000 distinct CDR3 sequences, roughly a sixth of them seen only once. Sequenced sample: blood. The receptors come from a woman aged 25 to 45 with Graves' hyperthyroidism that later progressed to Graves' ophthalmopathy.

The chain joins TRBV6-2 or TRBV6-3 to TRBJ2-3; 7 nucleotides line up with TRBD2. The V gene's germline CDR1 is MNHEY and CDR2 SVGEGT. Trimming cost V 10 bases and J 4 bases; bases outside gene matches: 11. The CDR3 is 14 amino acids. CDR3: CATSESGNADTQYF. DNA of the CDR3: TGTGCCACCTCTGAGAGCGGGAATGCAGATACGCAGTATTTT.

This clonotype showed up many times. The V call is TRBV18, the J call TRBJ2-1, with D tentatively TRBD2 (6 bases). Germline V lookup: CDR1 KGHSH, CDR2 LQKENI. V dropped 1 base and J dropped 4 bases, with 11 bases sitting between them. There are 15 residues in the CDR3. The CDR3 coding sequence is TGTGCCAGCTCACCACGTGGAGGGCTATACAATGAGCAGTTCTTC. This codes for CASSPRGGLYNEQFF. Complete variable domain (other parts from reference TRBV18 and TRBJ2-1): NAGVMQNPRHLVRRRGQEARLRCSPMKGHSHVYWYRQLPEEGLKFMVYLQKENIIDESGMPKERFSAEFPKEGPSILRIQQVVRGDSAAYFCASSPRGGLYNEQFFGPGTRLTVL.

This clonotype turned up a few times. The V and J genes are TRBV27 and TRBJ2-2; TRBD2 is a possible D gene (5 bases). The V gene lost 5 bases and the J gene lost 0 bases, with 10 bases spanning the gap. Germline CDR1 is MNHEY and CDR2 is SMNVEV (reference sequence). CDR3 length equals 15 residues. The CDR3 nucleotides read TGTGCCAGCAGTATCGGGATTCCGAACACCGGGGAGCTGTTTTTT. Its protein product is CASSIGIPNTGELFF.

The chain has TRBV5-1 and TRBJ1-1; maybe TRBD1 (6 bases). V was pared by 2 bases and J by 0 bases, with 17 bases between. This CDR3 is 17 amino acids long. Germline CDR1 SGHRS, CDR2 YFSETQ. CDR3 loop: CASSFLHRELLNTEAFF. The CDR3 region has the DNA TGCGCCAGCAGCTTCTTACACAGGGAACTACTGAACACTGAAGCTTTCTTT.

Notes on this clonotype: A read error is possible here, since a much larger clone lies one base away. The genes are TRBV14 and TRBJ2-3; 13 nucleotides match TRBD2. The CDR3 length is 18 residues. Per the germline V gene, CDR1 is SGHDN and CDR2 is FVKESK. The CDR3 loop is CASSPLTGLAGEADTQSF. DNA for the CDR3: TGTGCCAGCAGCCCGTTAACCGGACTAGCGGGGGAAGCAGATACGCAGTCTTTT.

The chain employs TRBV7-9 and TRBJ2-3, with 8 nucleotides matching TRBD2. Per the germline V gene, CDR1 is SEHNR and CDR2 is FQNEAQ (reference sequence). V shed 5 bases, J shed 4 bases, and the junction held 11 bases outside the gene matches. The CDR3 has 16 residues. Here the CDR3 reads CASSLGGASGADTQYF. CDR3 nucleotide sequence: TGTGCCAGCAGCCTCGGGGGGGCCTCTGGGGCAGATACGCAGTATTTT.

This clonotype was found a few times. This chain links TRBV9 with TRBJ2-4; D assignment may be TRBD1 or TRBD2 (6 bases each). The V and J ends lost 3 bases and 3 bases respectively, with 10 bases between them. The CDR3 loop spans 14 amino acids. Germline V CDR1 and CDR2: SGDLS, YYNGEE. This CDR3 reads CASSEGGVKNIQYF. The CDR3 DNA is TGTGCCAGCAGCGAGGGGGGAGTCAAAAACATTCAGTACTTC.

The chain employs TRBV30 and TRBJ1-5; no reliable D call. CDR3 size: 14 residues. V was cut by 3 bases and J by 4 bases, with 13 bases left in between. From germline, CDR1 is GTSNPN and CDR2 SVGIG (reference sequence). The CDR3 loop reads CAWSSGISNQPQHF. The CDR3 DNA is TGTGCCTGGAGCAGCGGGATATCTAATCAGCCCCAGCATTTT.

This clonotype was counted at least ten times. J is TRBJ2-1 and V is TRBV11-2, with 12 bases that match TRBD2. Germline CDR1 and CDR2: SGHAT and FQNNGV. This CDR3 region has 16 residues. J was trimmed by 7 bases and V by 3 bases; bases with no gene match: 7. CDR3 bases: TGTGCCAGCAGCTTCCTAGCGGGAGGGCTTGGGAATGAGCAGTTCTTC. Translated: CASSFLAGGLGNEQFF.

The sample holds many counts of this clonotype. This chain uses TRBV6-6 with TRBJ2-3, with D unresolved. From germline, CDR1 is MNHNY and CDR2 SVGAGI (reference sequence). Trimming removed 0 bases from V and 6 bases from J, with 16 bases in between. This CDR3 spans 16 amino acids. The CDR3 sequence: CASSYSYPIRADTQYF. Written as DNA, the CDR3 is TGTGCCAGCAGTTACTCGTACCCAATTCGGGCGGATACGCAGTATTTT.

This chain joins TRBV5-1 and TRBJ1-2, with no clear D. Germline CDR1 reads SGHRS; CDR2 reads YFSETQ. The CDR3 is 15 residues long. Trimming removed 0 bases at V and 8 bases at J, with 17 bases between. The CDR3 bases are TGCGCCAGCAGCTTGGGCGGCAGACTGGGAAACGGCTACACCTTC. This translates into CASSLGGRLGNGYTF.

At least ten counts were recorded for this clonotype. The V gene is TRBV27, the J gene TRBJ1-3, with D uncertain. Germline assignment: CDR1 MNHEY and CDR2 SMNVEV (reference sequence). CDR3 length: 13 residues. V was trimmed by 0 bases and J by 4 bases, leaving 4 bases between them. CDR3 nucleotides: TGTGCCAGCAGTTTATCGGTCGGAAACACCATATATTTT. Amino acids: CASSLSVGNTIYF.

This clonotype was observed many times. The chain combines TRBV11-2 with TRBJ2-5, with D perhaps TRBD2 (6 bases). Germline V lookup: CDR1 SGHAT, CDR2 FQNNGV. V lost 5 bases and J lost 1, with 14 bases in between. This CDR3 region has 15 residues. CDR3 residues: CASSPNSGGQETQYF. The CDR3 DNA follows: TGTGCCAGCAGCCCAAATAGCGGCGGCCAAGAGACCCAGTACTTC.

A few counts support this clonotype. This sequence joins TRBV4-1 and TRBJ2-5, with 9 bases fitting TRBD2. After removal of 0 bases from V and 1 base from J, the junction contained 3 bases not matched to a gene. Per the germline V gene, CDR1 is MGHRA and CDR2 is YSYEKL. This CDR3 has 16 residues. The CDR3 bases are TGCGCCAGCAGCCAAGAAGATAGCGGGGGCCAAGAGACCCAGTACTTC. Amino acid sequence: CASSQEDSGGQETQYF.

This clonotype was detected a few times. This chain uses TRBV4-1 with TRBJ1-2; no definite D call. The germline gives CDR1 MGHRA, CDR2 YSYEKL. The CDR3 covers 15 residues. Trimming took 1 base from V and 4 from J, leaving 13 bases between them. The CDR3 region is CASSQAQDAFYGYTF. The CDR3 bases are TGCGCCAGCAGCCAAGCTCAGGACGCTTTCTATGGCTACACCTTC.

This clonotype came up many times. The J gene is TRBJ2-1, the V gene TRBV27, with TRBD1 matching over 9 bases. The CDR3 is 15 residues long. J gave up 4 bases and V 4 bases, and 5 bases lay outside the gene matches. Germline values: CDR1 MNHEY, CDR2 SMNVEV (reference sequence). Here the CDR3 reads CASSYGQGTYNEQFF. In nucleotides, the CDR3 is TGTGCCAGCAGTTATGGACAGGGGACATACAATGAGCAGTTCTTC.

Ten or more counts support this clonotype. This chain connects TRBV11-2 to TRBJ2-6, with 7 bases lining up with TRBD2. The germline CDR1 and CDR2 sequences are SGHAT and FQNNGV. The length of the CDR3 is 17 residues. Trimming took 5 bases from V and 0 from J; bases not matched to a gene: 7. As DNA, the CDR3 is TGTGCCAGCAGCCTGGTTGGCGGGAGCTCTGGGGCCAACGTCCTGACTTTC. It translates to CASSLVGGSSGANVLTF.

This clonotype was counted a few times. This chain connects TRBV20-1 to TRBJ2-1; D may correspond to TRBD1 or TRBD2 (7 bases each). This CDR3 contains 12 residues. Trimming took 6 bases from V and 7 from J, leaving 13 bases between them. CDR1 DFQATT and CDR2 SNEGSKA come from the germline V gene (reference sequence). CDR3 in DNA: TGCAGTGCCCCAGGGGGAGGGAATGAGCAGTTCTTC. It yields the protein CSAPGGGNEQFF.

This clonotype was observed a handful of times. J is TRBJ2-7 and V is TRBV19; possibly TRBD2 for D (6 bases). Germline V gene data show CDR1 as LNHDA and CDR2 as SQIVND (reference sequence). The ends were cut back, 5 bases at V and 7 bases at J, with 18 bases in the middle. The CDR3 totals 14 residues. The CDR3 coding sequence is TGTGCCAGTAGTTTCGCGGGGACCGCGGGGGAGCAGTACTTC. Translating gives CASSFAGTAGEQYF.

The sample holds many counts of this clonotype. This CDR3 reads CASSVGLAGRNYNEQFF. In DNA, the CDR3 is TGTGCCAGCAGCGTGGGACTAGCGGGGCGTAACTACAATGAGCAGTTCTTC. The V gene is TRBV9, the J gene TRBJ2-1; 13 positions agree with TRBD2. CDR1 and CDR2 (germline): SGDLS, YYNGEE. The CDR3 consists of 17 residues. V was clipped by 2 bases and J by 3 bases; unmatched bases: 5.

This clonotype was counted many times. The chain's CDR3 is CASSETSVRNNEQFF. CDR3 nucleotide sequence: TGTGCCAGCAGTGAGACTAGCGTTCGAAACAATGAGCAGTTCTTC. V usage is TRBV6-1 and J usage is TRBJ2-1; 8 bases align to TRBD2. Germline V CDR1 and CDR2: MNHNS, SASEGT. This CDR3 contains 15 residues. V lost 3 bases to trimming and J lost 5 bases; unmatched junction nucleotides: 6.

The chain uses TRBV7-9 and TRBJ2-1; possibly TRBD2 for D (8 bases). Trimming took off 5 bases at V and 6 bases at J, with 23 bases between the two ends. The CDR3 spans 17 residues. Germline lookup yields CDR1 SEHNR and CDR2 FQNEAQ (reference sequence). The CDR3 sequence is CASSPETGTSGGNEQFF. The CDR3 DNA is TGTGCCAGCAGCCCCGAGACAGGGACGAGCGGGGGCAATGAGCAGTTCTTC.

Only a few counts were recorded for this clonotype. CDR3 DNA: TGCGCCAGCAGCCAAGATGTGCCCAATCAGCCCCAGCATTTT. Its translation is CASSQDVPNQPQHF. V is TRBV4-1 and J is TRBJ1-5; D is unresolved. Germline V gene sequence: CDR1 MGHRA, CDR2 YSYEKL. The CDR3 runs to 14 residues. The ends were cut back, 0 bases at V and 3 bases at J, with 6 bases in the middle.

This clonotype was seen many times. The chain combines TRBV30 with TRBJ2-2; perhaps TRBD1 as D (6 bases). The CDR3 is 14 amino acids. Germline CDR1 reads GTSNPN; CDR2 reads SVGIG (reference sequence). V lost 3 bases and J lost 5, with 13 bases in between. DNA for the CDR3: TGTGCCTGGAGGAGACAGGTTAATACCGGGGAGCTGTTTTTT. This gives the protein CAWRRQVNTGELFF. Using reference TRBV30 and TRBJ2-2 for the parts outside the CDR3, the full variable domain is SQTIHQWPATLVQPVGSPLSLECTVEGTSNPNLYWYRQAAGRGLQLLFYSVGIGQISSEVPQNLSASRPQDRQFILSSKKLLLSDSGFYLCAWRRQVNTGELFFGEGSRLTVL.

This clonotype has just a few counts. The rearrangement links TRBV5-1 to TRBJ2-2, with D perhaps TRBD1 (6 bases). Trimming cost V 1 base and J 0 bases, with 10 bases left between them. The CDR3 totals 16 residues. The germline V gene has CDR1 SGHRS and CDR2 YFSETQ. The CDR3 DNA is TGCGCCAGCAGCTTGTCGGACAGTCCGAACACCGGGGAGCTGTTTTTT. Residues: CASSLSDSPNTGELFF.

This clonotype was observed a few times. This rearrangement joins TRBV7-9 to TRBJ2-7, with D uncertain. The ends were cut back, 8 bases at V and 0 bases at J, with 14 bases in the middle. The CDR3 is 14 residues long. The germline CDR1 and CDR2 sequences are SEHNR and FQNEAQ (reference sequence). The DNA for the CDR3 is TGTGCCAGCCAAAAAATGTCATCCTCCTACGAGCAGTACTTC. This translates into CASQKMSSSYEQYF.

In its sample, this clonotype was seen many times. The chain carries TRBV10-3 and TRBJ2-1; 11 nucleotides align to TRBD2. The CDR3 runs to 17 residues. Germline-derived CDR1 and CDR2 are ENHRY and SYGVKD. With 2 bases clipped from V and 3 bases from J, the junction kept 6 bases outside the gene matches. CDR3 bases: TGTGCCATCAGTGAGGTAGCGGGAGGGCCCAACTACAATGAGCAGTTCTTC. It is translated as CAISEVAGGPNYNEQFF.

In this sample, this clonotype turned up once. The CDR3 nucleotides read TGTGCCAGCAGCCACTCTAGCGGGACAAGCACAGATACGCAGTATTTT. This sequence encodes CASSHSSGTSTDTQYF. The chain carries TRBV7-9 and TRBJ2-3; 9 bases agree with TRBD2. The CDR3 contains 16 residues. The ends lost 5 bases at V and 0 bases at J; junction bases unmatched: 6. Germline values: CDR1 SEHNR, CDR2 FQNEAQ (reference sequence). The complete variable domain, with remaining parts taken from reference TRBV7-9 and TRBJ2-3, reads DTGVSQNPRHKITKRGQNVTFRCDPISEHNRLYWYRQTLGQGPEFLTYFQNEAQLEKSRLLSDRFSAERPKGSFSTLEIQRTEQGDSAMYLCASSHSSGTSTDTQYFGPGTRLTVL.

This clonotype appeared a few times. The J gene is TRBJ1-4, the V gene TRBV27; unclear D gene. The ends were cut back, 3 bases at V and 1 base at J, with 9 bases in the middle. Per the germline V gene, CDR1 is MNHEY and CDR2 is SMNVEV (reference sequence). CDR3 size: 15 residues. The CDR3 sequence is CASSFIKETNEKLFF. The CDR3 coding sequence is TGTGCCAGCAGTTTTATTAAGGAAACTAATGAAAAACTGTTTTTT.

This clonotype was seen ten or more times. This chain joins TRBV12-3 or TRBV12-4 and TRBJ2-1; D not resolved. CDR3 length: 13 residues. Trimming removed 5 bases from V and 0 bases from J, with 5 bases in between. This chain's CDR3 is CASSPGSYNEQFF. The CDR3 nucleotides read TGTGCCAGCAGTCCGGGCTCCTACAATGAGCAGTTCTTC.

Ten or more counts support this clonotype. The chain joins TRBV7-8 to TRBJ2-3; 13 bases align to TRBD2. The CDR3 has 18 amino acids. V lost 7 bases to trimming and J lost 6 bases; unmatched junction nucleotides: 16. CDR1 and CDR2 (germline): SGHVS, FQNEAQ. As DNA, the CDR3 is TGTGCCAGCACCATAAAAACGACTAGCGGGGGGTCGACCGATACGCAGTATTTT. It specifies CASTIKTTSGGSTDTQYF.